This T cell receptor beta chain appears in the sequencing data of a study of shared clonotypes between healthy human individuals. Study information: Three plates were used per donor for CD4 naive, three for CD4 memory, two for CD8 naive and one for CD8 memory. Study outcomes and limitations: Enrolling few donors narrowed the genetic and exposure-history diversity that was represented.

To note about this clone: The antigen remains undetermined.

Profiled with immunoSEQ multiplex PCR; TCRdb holds only in-frame clones, not every one. The sample lists nearly 1 million clones; around 80% were seen once. This TCR was sampled from a man aged 18 to 30 in good health. Material: memory CD4+ T cells sorted from blood. The subset was: CD45RA-negative fraction.

The CDR3: CASSPPAGTGNTIYF. CDR3 coding DNA: TGTGCCAGCAGCCCTCCGGCGGGAACTGGAAACACCATATATTTT. The chain joins TRBV9 to TRBJ1-3; D remains unclear. Trimming took off 4 bases at V and 2 bases at J, with 13 bases between the two ends. In germline, CDR1 is SGDLS, CDR2 YYNGEE. This CDR3 has 15 residues.